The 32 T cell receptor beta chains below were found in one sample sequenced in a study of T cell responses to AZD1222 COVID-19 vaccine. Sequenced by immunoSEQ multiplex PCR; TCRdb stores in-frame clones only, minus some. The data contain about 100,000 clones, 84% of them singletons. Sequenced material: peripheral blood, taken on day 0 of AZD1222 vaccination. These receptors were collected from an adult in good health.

The CDR3 sequence: CASMGGPANYGYTF. The CDR3, as DNA: TGCGCCAGTATGGGGGGGCCCGCTAACTATGGCTACACCTTC. This rearrangement joins TRBV5-1 to TRBJ1-2; tentative D call: TRBD1 (6 bases). Germline assignment: CDR1 SGHRS and CDR2 YFSETQ. V gave up 8 bases and J gave up 0 bases, with 14 bases separating them. CDR3 length: 14 amino acids.

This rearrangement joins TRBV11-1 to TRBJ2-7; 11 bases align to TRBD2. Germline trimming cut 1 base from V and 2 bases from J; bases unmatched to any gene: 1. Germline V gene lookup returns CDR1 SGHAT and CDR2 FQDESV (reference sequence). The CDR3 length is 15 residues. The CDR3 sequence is CASSLGLAGPYEQYF. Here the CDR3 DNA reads TGTGCCAGCAGCTTAGGACTAGCGGGGCCCTACGAGCAGTACTTC.

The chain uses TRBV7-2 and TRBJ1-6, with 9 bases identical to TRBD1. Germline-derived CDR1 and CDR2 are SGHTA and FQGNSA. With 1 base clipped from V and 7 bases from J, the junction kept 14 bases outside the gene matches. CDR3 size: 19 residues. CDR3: CASSLDFGLRDRVNSPLHF. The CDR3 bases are TGTGCCAGCAGCTTAGACTTCGGCCTGCGGGACAGGGTCAATTCACCCCTCCACTTT. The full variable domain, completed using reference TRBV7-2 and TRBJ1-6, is GAGVSQSPSNKVTEKGKDVELRCDPISGHTALYWYRQSLGQGLEFLIYFQGNSAPDKSGLPSDRFSAERTGGSVSTLTIQRTQQEDSAVYLCASSLDFGLRDRVNSPLHFGNGTRLTVT.

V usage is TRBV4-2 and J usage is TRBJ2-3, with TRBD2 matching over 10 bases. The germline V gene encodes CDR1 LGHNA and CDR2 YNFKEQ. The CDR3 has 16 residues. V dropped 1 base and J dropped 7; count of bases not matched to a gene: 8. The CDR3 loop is CASSQGASGGPHTQYF. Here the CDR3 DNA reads TGTGCCAGCAGCCAAGGGGCTAGCGGGGGTCCACATACGCAGTATTTT.

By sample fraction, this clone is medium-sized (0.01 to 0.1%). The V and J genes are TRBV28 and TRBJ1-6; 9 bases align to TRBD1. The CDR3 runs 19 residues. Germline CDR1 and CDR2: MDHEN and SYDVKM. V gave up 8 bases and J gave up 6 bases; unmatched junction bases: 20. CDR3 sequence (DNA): TGTGCCAGCGTTCCCCCCCCCGGGGGACAGGGTGGGTTTAATTCACCCCTCCACTTT. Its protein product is CASVPPPGGQGGFNSPLHF.

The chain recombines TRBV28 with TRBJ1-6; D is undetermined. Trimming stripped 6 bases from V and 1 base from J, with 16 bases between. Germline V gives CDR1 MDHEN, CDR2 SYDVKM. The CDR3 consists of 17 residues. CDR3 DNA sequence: TGTGCCAGCAGACCAGCCGATACGGGTTCCTATAATTCACCCCTCCACTTT. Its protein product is CASRPADTGSYNSPLHF.

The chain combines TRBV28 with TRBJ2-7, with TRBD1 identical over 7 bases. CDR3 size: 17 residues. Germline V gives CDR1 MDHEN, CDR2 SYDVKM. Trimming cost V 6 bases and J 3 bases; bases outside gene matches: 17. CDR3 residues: CASSSPRRGSIGYEQYF. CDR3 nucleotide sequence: TGTGCCAGCAGCTCACCCCGCAGGGGGTCGATTGGCTACGAGCAGTACTTC.

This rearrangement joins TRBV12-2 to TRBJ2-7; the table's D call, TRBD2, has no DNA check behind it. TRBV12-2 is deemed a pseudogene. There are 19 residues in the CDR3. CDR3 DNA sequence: TGTGCAAGTCGCTTAAACGCCCTGAATCCCCCGGGACTAGCGCGAGAGCAGTACTTC. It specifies CASRLNALNPPGLAREQYF.

CDR3 sequence: CASSQGGAGNQPQHF. For the CDR3, the DNA is TGTGCCAGCAGCCAAGGGGGGGCGGGGAATCAGCCCCAGCATTTT. V is TRBV3-1 (or the pseudogene TRBV3-2) and J is TRBJ1-5, with D possibly TRBD1 on 6 matching bases. This CDR3 contains 15 residues. Germline V gene data show CDR1 as LGHDT and CDR2 as YNNKEL (reference sequence). V lost 1 base, J lost 4 bases, and 11 bases lay in between.

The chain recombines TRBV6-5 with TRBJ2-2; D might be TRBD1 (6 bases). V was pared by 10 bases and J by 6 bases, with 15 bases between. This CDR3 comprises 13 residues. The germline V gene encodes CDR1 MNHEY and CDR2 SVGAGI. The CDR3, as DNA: TGTGCCATTATGACAGGTGCCGCCGGGGAGCTGTTTTTT. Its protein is CAIMTGAAGELFF.

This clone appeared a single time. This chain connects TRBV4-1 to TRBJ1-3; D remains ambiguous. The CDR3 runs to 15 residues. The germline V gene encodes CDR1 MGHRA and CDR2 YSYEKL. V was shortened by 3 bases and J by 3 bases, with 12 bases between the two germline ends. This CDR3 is CASSQLGMNGNTIYF. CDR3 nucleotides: TGCGCCAGCAGCCAGTTGGGTATGAATGGAAACACCATATATTTT.

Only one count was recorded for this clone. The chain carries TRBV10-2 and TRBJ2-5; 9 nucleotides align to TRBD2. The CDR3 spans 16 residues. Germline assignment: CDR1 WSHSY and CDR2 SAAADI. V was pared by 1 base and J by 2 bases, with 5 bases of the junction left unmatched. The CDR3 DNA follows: TGCGCCAGCAGTGAGTACGGGACTAGCATGCAAGAGACCCAGTACTTC. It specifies CASSEYGTSMQETQYF.

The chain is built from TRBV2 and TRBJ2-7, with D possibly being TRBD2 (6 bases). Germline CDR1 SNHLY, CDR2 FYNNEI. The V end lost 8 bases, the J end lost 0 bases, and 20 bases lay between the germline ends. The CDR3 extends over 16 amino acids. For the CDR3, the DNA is TGTGCCAGCGACGGCGGGACGTGGGCGAGCTCCTACGAGCAGTACTTC. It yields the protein CASDGGTWASSYEQYF.

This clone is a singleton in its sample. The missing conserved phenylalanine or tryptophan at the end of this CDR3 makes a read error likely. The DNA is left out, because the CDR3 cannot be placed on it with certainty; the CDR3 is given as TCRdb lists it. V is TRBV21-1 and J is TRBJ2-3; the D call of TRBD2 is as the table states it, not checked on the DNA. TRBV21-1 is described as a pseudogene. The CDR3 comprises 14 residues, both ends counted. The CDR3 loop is CAIGRGPPRYAVFA.

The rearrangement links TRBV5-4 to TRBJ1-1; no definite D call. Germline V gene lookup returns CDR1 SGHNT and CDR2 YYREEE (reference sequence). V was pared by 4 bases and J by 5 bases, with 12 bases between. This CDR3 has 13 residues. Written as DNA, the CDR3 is TGTGCCAGCAGCGGCAGCGTGAGGACTGAAGCTTTCTTT. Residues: CASSGSVRTEAFF. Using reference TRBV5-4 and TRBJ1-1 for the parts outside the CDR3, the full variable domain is ETGVTQSPTHLIKTRGQQVTLRCSSQSGHNTVSWYQQALGQGPQFIFQYYREEENGRGNFPPRFSGLQFPNYSSELNVNALELDDSALYLCASSGSVRTEAFFGQGTRLTVV.

CDR3 nucleotide sequence: TGTGCCAGTAGTTCGAGGACAGGGGGGGTGGCTGAAGCTTTCTTT. Residues: CASSSRTGGVAEAFF. J is TRBJ1-1 and V is TRBV19; 10 bases are shared with TRBD1. J lost 6 bases, V lost 5 bases, and 9 bases had no gene match. The CDR3 covers 15 residues. Germline V gene sequence: CDR1 LNHDA, CDR2 SQIVND (reference sequence).

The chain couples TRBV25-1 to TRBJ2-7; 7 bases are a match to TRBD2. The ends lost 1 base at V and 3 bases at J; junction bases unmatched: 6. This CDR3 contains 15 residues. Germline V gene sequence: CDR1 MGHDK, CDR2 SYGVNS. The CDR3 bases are TGTGCCAGCAGTGAATCAGGCGGGAGCCGCTACGAGCAGTACTTC. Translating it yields CASSESGGSRYEQYF.

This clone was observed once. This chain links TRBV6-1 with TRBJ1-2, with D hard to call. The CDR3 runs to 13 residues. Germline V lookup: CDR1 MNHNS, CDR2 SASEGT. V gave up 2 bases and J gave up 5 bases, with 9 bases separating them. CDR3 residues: CASSENYRYGYTF. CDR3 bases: TGTGCCAGCAGTGAAAATTACCGGTATGGCTACACCTTC.

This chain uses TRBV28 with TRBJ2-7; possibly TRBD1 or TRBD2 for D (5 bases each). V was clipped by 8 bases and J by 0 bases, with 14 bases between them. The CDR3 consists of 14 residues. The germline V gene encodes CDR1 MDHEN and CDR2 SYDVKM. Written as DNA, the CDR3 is TGTGCCAGCGTGCCCGGGACGGTCTCCTACGAGCAGTACTTC. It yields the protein CASVPGTVSYEQYF.

The CDR3 reads CASSFPHRISSGNTIYF. The CDR3 DNA reads as TGTGCCAGTAGTTTCCCCCATCGGATTAGCTCTGGAAACACCATATATTTT. The chain recombines TRBV19 with TRBJ1-3; no firm D call. The V end lost 5 bases, the J end lost 0 bases, and 17 bases lay between the germline ends. This CDR3 has 17 amino acids. Germline CDR1 and CDR2: LNHDA and SQIVND (reference sequence).

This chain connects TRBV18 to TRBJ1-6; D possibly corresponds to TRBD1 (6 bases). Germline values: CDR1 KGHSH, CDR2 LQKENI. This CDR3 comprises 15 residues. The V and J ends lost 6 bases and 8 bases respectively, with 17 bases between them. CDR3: CASSPFPGGDSPLHF. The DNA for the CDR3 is TGTGCCAGCTCGCCCTTCCCGGGGGGCGATTCACCCCTCCACTTT.

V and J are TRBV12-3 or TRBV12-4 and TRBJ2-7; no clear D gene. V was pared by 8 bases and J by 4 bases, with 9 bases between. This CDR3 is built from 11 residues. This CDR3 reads CASGEIYEQYF. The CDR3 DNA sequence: TGTGCCAGCGGAGAAATTTACGAGCAGTACTTC.

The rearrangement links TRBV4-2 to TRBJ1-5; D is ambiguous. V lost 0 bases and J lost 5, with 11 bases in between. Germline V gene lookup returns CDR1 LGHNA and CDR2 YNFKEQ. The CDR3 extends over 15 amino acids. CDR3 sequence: CASSQEGGLYQPQHF. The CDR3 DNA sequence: TGTGCCAGCAGCCAAGAAGGAGGACTCTATCAGCCCCAGCATTTT.

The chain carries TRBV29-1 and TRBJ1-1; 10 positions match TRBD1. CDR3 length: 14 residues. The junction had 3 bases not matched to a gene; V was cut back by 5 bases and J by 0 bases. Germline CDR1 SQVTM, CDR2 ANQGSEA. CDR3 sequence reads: CSVMTGGMNTEAFF. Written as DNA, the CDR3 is TGCAGCGTTATGACAGGGGGCATGAACACTGAAGCTTTCTTT. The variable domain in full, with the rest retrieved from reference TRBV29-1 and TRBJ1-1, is SAVISQKPSRDICQRGTSLTIQCQVDSQVTMMFWYRQQPGQSLTLIATANQGSEATYESGFVIDKFPISRPNLTFSTLTVSNMSPEDSSIYLCSVMTGGMNTEAFFGQGTRLTVV.

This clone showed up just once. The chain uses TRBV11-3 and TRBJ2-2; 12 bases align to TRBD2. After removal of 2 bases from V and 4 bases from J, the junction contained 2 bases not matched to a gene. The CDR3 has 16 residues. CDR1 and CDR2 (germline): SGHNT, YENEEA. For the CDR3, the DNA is TGTGCCAGCAGCTTACTAGCGGGGGGGCTCACCGGGGAGCTGTTTTTT. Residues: CASSLLAGGLTGELFF.

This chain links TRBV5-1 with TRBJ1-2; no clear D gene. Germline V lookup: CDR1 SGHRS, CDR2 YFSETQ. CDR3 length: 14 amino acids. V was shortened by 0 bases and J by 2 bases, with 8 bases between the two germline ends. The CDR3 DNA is TGCGCCAGCAGCTTGGAAGGGCAAAACTATGGCTACACCTTC. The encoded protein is CASSLEGQNYGYTF. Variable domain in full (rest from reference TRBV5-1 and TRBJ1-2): KAGVTQTPRYLIKTRGQQVTLSCSPISGHRSVSWYQQTPGQGLQFLFEYFSETQRNKGNFPGRFSGRQFSNSRSEMNVSTLELGDSALYLCASSLEGQNYGYTFGSGTRLTVV.

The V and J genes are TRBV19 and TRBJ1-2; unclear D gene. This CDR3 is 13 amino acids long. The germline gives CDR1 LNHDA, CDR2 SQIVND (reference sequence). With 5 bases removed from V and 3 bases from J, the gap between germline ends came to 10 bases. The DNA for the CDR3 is TGTGCCAGTAGTGAGACGTATTACTATGGCTACACCTTC. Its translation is CASSETYYYGYTF.

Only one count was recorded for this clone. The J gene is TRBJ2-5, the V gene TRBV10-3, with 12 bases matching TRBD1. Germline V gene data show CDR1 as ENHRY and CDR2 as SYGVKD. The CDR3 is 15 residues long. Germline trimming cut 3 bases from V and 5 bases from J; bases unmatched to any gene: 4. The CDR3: CAISDRDRGRETQYF. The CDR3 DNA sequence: TGTGCCATCAGTGACCGGGACAGGGGGCGGGAGACCCAGTACTTC.

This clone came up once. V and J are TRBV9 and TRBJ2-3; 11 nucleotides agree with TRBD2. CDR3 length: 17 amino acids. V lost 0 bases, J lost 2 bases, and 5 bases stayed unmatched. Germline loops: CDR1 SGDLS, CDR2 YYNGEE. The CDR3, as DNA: TGTGCCAGCAGCGTAGGGCTAGCGGGGGGTATCACAGATACGCAGTATTTT. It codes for CASSVGLAGGITDTQYF. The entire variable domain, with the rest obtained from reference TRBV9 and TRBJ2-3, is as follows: DSGVTQTPKHLITATGQRVTLRCSPRSGDLSVYWYQQSLDQGLQFLIQYYNGEERAKGNILERFSAQQFPDLHSELNLSSLELGDSALYFCASSVGLAGGITDTQYFGPGTRLTVL.

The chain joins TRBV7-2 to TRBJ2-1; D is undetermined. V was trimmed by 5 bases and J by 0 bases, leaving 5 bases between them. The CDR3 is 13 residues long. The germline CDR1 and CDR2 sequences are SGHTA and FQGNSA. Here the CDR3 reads CASSLSSYNEQFF. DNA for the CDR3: TGTGCCAGCAGCCTAAGCTCCTACAATGAGCAGTTCTTC.

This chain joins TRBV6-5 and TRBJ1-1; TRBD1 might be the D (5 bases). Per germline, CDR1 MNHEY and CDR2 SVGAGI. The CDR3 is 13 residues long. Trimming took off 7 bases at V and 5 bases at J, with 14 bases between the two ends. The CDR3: CASTELGGTEAFF. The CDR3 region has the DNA TGTGCCAGCACCGAACTGGGGGGGACTGAAGCTTTCTTT.

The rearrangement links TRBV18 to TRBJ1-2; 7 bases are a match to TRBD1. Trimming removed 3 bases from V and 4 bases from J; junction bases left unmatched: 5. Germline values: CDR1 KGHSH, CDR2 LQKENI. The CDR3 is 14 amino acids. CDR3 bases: TGTGCCAGCTCACCCAAGACAGGGAGCTATGGCTACACCTTC. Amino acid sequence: CASSPKTGSYGYTF.